This T cell receptor beta chain originates from a study of cytomegalovirus exposure and HLA in healthy donors. Study summary: One earlier analysis, a look at 180 million or so T cells, found almost 120 million unique TCR beta sequences. Study-level points and caveats: Rare TCR sequences predominated, though certain public TCRs were found in many donors.

PCR amplification relied on 60 Vbeta primers (plus 13 Jbeta primers). Sequencing used immunoSEQ multiplex PCR; TCRdb keeps in-frame clones, though not all of them. The sample carries about 100,000 clones, roughly four fifths recorded once. In the case of this clone: Its antigen is not identified.

The germline CDR1 and CDR2 sequences are SGHRS and YFSETQ. V was trimmed by 4 bases and J by 0 bases, leaving 12 bases between them. This CDR3 has 15 amino acids. This TCR was recovered from a male donor in good health and CMV-seropositive. The material sequenced was PBMCs. This sequence joins TRBV5-1 and TRBJ2-3; the D is unclear. The CDR3 sequence: CASSLQITSTDTQYF. In nucleotides, the CDR3 is TGCGCCAGCAGCCTACAGATAACTAGCACAGATACGCAGTATTTT.